This TCR beta chain comes out of a study of cytomegalovirus exposure and HLA in healthy donors. Worth noting for this clone: Its matching antigen is unknown.

Whole-study results and caveats: The study recorded around 160 TCR beta chains that were cytomegalovirus-associated.

The V and J ends lost 3 bases and 1 base respectively, with 13 bases between them. From germline, CDR1 is SGHKS and CDR2 YYEKEE (reference sequence). The CDR3 consists of 15 residues. It was with 60 Vbeta and 13 Jbeta primers that the PCR ran. Using immunoSEQ multiplex PCR, the repertoire was profiled, and TCRdb retains in-frame clones only, with some absent. Of about 130,000 clones detected, around three quarters appear once; the ten largest clones hold about 2%. The source is a man aged 18 to 29 in good health and CMV-seronegative. The gene calls are TRBV5-5 and TRBJ2-5; a possible D gene is TRBD2 (6 bases). Sample: PBMCs. CDR3 nucleotide sequence: TGTGCCAGCAGCTACGGACTATCTATCCAAGAGACCCAGTACTTC. It translates to CASSYGLSIQETQYF.